These 14 T cell receptor beta chains were sequenced from one sample in a study of spatial heterogeneity in lung cancer. Broader study findings: Counts that tracked tumor mutation counts were those of expanded intratumoral alpha and beta TCRs.

A single record per CDR3 protein comes from TCRdb applying MiXCR to the 5' RACE reads. The sample carries 100,000 or so distinct CDR3 sequences, 4.4% recorded once. Their antigens remain unidentified. Time point: sample taken at primary tumor resection. This material consisted of lung tumor tissue, taken at surgery. The receptors derive from a male donor with early-stage non-small cell lung cancer.

The CDR3 DNA reads as TGCGCCAGCAGCCAAGCCGGCACCCACTACGAGCAGTACTTC. It encodes CASSQAGTHYEQYF. The chain uses TRBV4-1 and TRBJ2-7, with unresolved D. This CDR3 contains 14 residues. V was clipped by 1 base and J by 3 bases, with 10 bases between them. In germline, CDR1 is MGHRA, CDR2 YSYEKL.

In this sample, this clonotype turned up many times. The chain couples TRBV28 to TRBJ2-7, with TRBD1 as a possible D gene (6 bases). Germline CDR1 MDHEN, CDR2 SYDVKM. V dropped 1 base and J dropped 2 bases, with 21 bases sitting between them. The length of the CDR3 is 18 residues. The CDR3 region has the DNA TGTGCCAGCAGTTTATTCGACCCCTTCGACAGGAAAGCCTACGAGCAGTACTTC. It encodes CASSLFDPFDRKAYEQYF.

At least ten counts were recorded for this clonotype. This CDR3 is CASSLAQGQPQHF. CDR3 DNA sequence: TGTGCCAGCAGCTTGGCCCAGGGCCAGCCCCAGCATTTT. The chain has TRBV5-4 and TRBJ1-5; TRBD1 is a possible D gene (5 bases). The germline V and J ends were trimmed by 0 bases and 7 bases, with 8 bases remaining between them. CDR1 and CDR2 from the germline V gene are SGHNT and YYREEE (reference sequence). The CDR3 has 13 amino acids.

The chain is built from TRBV6-2 or TRBV6-3 and TRBJ1-1; no firm D call. The length of the CDR3 is 13 residues. V was clipped by 4 bases and J by 5 bases, with 11 bases between them. From germline, CDR1 is MNHEY and CDR2 SVGEGT. CDR3 in amino acids: CASSSSGGTEAFF. The CDR3, as DNA: TGTGCCAGCAGTTCCTCCGGTGGGACTGAAGCTTTCTTT.

The table lists this clonotype with many counts. The chain couples TRBV4-1 to TRBJ1-4, with D possibly TRBD1 on 5 matching bases. CDR1 and CDR2 (germline): MGHRA, YSYEKL. The CDR3 length is 18 residues. V shed 4 bases and J shed 4 bases, with 22 bases lying between them. CDR3 amino acids: CASSPLPKDRLNNEKLFF. In DNA form, the CDR3 reads TGCGCCAGCAGCCCCCTACCGAAAGACAGACTCAATAATGAAAAACTGTTTTTT.

This clonotype occurred many times. J is TRBJ2-1 and V is TRBV28, with TRBD2 as a possible D gene (5 bases). V gave up 3 bases and J gave up 7 bases, with 13 bases separating them. The germline CDR1 and CDR2 sequences are MDHEN and SYDVKM. The CDR3 consists of 14 residues. CDR3: CASSFSSWENEQFF. The CDR3 DNA is TGTGCCAGCAGTTTCTCCTCGTGGGAGAATGAGCAGTTCTTC. Drawing the rest from reference TRBV28 and TRBJ2-1, the complete variable domain is DVKVTQSSRYLVKRTGEKVFLECVQDMDHENMFWYRQDPGLGLRLIYFSYDVKMKEKGDIPEGYSVSREKKERFSLILESASTNQTSMYLCASSFSSWENEQFFGPGTRLTVL.

The chain joins TRBV3-1 to TRBJ1-6; D uncertain. Germline V gene lookup returns CDR1 LGHDT and CDR2 YNNKEL (reference sequence). The length of the CDR3 is 12 residues. Between the trimmed V and J ends, which lost 1 base and 9 bases, there was a span of 4 bases. The CDR3 DNA follows: TGTGCCAGCAGCCAAGGTAGTTCACCCCTCCACTTT. It translates to CASSQGSSPLHF.

This clonotype was seen at least ten times. The V call is TRBV11-2, the J call TRBJ2-3; 9 bases are shared with TRBD2. There are 17 residues in the CDR3. Germline values: CDR1 SGHAT, CDR2 FQNNGV. J gave up 3 bases and V 2 bases, and 9 bases lay outside the gene matches. The CDR3, as DNA: TGTGCCAGCAGCTTAACAGGCGGCGGGAGGGATACAGATACGCAGTATTTT. This sequence encodes CASSLTGGGRDTDTQYF.

This clonotype has just a few counts. For the CDR3, the DNA is TGTGCCAGCAGTTTAAACCAGGAAACGGTTGAAGCTTTCTTT. Translating it yields CASSLNQETVEAFF. V is TRBV28 and J is TRBJ1-1, with D unclear. Germline V gene lookup returns CDR1 MDHEN and CDR2 SYDVKM. The CDR3 has 14 amino acids. Trimming shortened V by 2 bases and J by 7 bases, and 14 bases separated the two germline ends. Full variable domain (remainder filled in from reference TRBV28 and TRBJ1-1): DVKVTQSSRYLVKRTGEKVFLECVQDMDHENMFWYRQDPGLGLRLIYFSYDVKMKEKGDIPEGYSVSREKKERFSLILESASTNQTSMYLCASSLNQETVEAFFGQGTRLTVV.

This clonotype was counted at least ten times. The rearrangement joins TRBV6-2 or TRBV6-3 to TRBJ2-7, with 8 nucleotides matching TRBD2. The V gene end was trimmed by 0 bases and the J gene end by 2 bases; junction bases not matched to a gene: 6. The CDR3 spans 16 residues. Germline V gene sequence: CDR1 MNHEY, CDR2 SVGEGT. CDR3 nucleotides: TGTGCCAGCAGTTACTCCCGGCGGGAGGTTCCCTACGAGCAGTACTTC. As protein: CASSYSRREVPYEQYF.

The V gene is TRBV7-2, the J gene TRBJ1-5; no clear D gene. Trimming shortened V by 5 bases and J by 6 bases, and 11 bases separated the two germline ends. CDR1 is SGHTA and CDR2 is FQGNSA in the germline V gene. The CDR3 sequence is 13 residues long. CDR3 amino acids: CASSPDWGQPQHF. The CDR3 region has the DNA TGTGCCAGCAGCCCCGATTGGGGTCAGCCCCAGCATTTT.

This clonotype was counted many times. This chain connects TRBV10-1 to TRBJ2-3, with D tentatively TRBD2 (5 bases). Germline V CDR1 and CDR2: WNHNN, SYGVQD (reference sequence). Trimming removed 2 bases from V and 5 bases from J, with 8 bases in between. There are 13 residues in the CDR3. The CDR3 loop reads CASSEVARDTQYF. The CDR3 bases are TGCGCCAGCAGTGAGGTAGCGAGAGATACGCAGTATTTT.

At least ten counts were recorded for this clonotype. The chain couples TRBV20-1 to TRBJ2-5; D may be TRBD1 or TRBD2 (6 bases each). The V gene's germline CDR1 is DFQATT and CDR2 SNEGSKA (reference sequence). The CDR3 covers 12 residues. Trimming stripped 3 bases from V and 5 bases from J, with 10 bases between. The CDR3 region has the DNA TGCAGTGCTAGTGGGGGGCGGGAGACCCAGTACTTC. Protein product: CSASGGRETQYF.

This clonotype was seen ten or more times. J is TRBJ2-1 and V is TRBV7-6; TRBD2 might be the D (6 bases). This CDR3 region has 16 residues. Germline assignment: CDR1 SGHVS and CDR2 FNYEAQ. Trimming left V 1 base short and J 2 bases short, with 12 bases between. CDR3 nucleotides: TGTGCCAGCAGCTTAGTTCTAGCGCAACCCTACAATGAGCAGTTCTTC. Residues: CASSLVLAQPYNEQFF. The variable domain in full, completed from reference TRBV7-6 and TRBJ2-1, reads GAGVSQSPRYKVTKRGQDVALRCDPISGHVSLYWYRQALGQGPEFLTYFNYEAQQDKSGLPNDRFSAERPEGSISTLTIQRTEQRDSAMYRCASSLVLAQPYNEQFFGPGTRLTVL.